The rows below give T cell receptor beta chains drawn from one sample of a study of blood T cell repertoires in COVID-19. Assay: immunoSEQ multiplex PCR; the TCRdb copy retains only in-frame clones and omits some. In the table there are over 120,000 clones, about four fifths of which are singletons. Sequenced: peripheral blood. The receptors were sampled from a woman aged 80 or older with acute or convalescent COVID-19. Both conserved end residues are part of each CDR3. The D gene is left open where the match is weak. Not all rows give a size; the values are once, few, many and, for expanded clones, a class.

NA,15,TRBV18,TRBJ1-4,NA,CASSEQGSTNEKLFF,TGTGCCAGCTCGGAACAGGGATCAACTAATGAAAAACTGTTTTTT
NA,15,TRBV6-4,TRBJ1-2,TRBD1,CASRPRDRVNYGYTF,TGTGCCAGCAGACCTAGGGACAGGGTAAACTATGGCTACACCTTC
NA,17,TRBV5-4,TRBJ2-5,TRBD2,CASSPGTSGGAVETQYF,TGTGCCAGCAGCCCCGGGACTAGCGGGGGGGCGGTAGAGACCCAGTACTTC
NA,11,TRBV6-5,TRBJ2-1,TRBD1,CAGDSYNEQFF,TGTGCCGGGGACAGCTACAATGAGCAGTTCTTC
NA,16,TRBV28,TRBJ2-2,NA,CASSLPLLGGTGELFF,TGTGCCAGCAGTTTACCTCTCCTAGGGGGAACCGGGGAGCTGTTTTTT
NA,14,TRBV5-4,TRBJ1-4,TRBD1,CASSRTGANEKLFF,TGTGCCAGCAGCCGGACAGGGGCTAATGAAAAACTGTTTTTT
NA,13,TRBV7-3,TRBJ2-5,NA,CASSTDRSQTQYF,TGTGCCAGCAGCACCGACCGTAGCCAGACCCAGTACTTC
few,15,TRBV3-1/TRBV3-2,TRBJ1-2,NA,CASSQLSYSNYGYTF,TGTGCCAGCAGCCAGTTATCGTACTCTAACTATGGCTACACCTTC
NA,12,TRBV12-3/TRBV12-4,TRBJ1-5,NA,CASSTLDQPQHF,TGTGCCAGCAGTACTCTCGATCAGCCCCAGCATTTT
NA,14,TRBV2,TRBJ1-5,TRBD1,CASSGQGKAQPQHF,TGTGCCAGCAGCGGACAGGGAAAGGCTCAGCCCCAGCATTTT
NA,13,TRBV19,TRBJ1-1,NA,CASSIGRYTEAFF,TGTGCCAGTAGTATTGGCAGATACACTGAAGCTTTCTTT
few,12,TRBV3-1/TRBV3-2,TRBJ2-2,NA,CASSPLAGELFF,TGTGCCAGCAGCCCCCTCGCCGGGGAGCTGTTTTTT
NA,15,TRBV18,TRBJ1-2,NA,CASSPGAGRAYGYTF,TGTGCCAGCTCACCAGGGGCAGGGCGAGCCTATGGCTACACCTTC
NA,13,TRBV18,TRBJ2-7,NA,CASSPYYGDEQYF,TGTGCCAGCTCACCATACTACGGGGACGAGCAGTACTTC
NA,13,TRBV2,TRBJ1-2,NA,CASSEGSPGGYTF,TGTGCCAGCAGTGAAGGAAGCCCGGGAGGCTACACCTTC
NA,11,TRBV12-3/TRBV12-4,TRBJ2-5,NA,CASHQGQTQYF,TGTGCCAGCCATCAGGGGCAGACCCAGTACTTC
few,11,TRBV12-3/TRBV12-4,TRBJ2-2,NA,CASSRTGELFF,TGTGCCAGCAGCCGGACAGGGGAGCTGTTTTTT
few,12,TRBV29-1,TRBJ1-2,TRBD1,CSAGQDSYGYTF,TGCAGCGCCGGACAGGATTCCTATGGCTACACCTTC
NA,11,TRBV6-2/TRBV6-3,TRBJ1-2,TRBD1,CASSHPGTGVF,TGTGCCAGCAGTCACCCCGGGACAGGGGTTTTC
NA,14,TRBV2,TRBJ1-5,NA,CASREKGERQPQHF,TGTGCCAGCAGAGAAAAGGGGGAGCGACAGCCCCAGCATTTT
NA,15,TRBV30,TRBJ2-1,TRBD2,CAQAFVQRGYNEQFF,TGTGCCCAAGCCTTTGTACAGCGGGGGTACAATGAGCAGTTCTTC
NA,15,TRBV5-6,TRBJ1-6,NA,CASSRGRGRLSPLHF,TGTGCCAGCAGCCGGGGGAGGGGCCGGCTTTCACCCCTCCACTTT
NA,15,TRBV9,TRBJ1-1,TRBD1,CASSTRDSMNTEAFF,TGTGCCAGCAGCACCCGGGACAGTATGAACACTGAAGCTTTCTTT
NA,12,TRBV27,TRBJ2-7,TRBD1,CASRQGWYEQYF,TGTGCCAGCAGACAGGGGTGGTACGAGCAGTACTTC
few,13,TRBV2,TRBJ2-7,TRBD1,CASSRQGADEQYF,TGTGCCAGCAGTCGACAGGGGGCGGACGAGCAGTACTTC
NA,11,TRBV18,TRBJ1-1,TRBD1,CASSDREGAFF,TGTGCCAGCTCAGACAGGGAAGGGGCTTTCTTT
few,13,TRBV14,TRBJ2-7,NA,CASSPMGAYEQYF,TGTGCCAGCAGCCCGATGGGAGCCTACGAGCAGTACTTC
NA,14,TRBV7-6,TRBJ1-2,TRBD1,CASSLDRGGLGYTF,TGTGCCAGCAGCTTAGACAGGGGAGGTCTTGGCTACACCTTC
NA,13,TRBV29-1,TRBJ2-7,TRBD1,CSVGGTGMYEQYF,TGCAGCGTTGGTGGGACAGGCATGTACGAGCAGTACTTC
NA,15,TRBV12-5,TRBJ2-1,NA,CASGLVSGRGSEQFF,TGTGCTAGTGGTTTGGTATCAGGCAGGGGTAGTGAGCAGTTCTTC
NA,14,TRBV19,TRBJ1-1,TRBD1,CASTSNRGRSEAFF,TGTGCCAGTACCTCAAACAGGGGGCGTTCGGAAGCTTTCTTT
few,13,TRBV5-1,TRBJ1-5,NA,CASSLIPREPQHF,TGCGCCAGCAGCTTGATTCCCAGGGAGCCCCAGCATTTT
NA,14,TRBV7-9,TRBJ2-5,TRBD2,CASSFSGLDGTQYF,TGTGCCAGCAGCTTTTCAGGACTAGATGGTACCCAGTACTTC
once,14,TRBV3-1/TRBV3-2,TRBJ2-5,NA,CASSQAYSQETQYF,TGTGCCAGCAGCCAAGCTTATAGTCAAGAGACCCAGTACTTC
once,13,TRBV7-2,TRBJ1-2,NA,CASSGDGGSSYTF,TGTGCCAGCAGCGGGGATGGAGGATCGAGCTACACCTTC
NA,15,TRBV7-2,TRBJ2-2,TRBD2,CASSLSGGVTGELFF,TGTGCCAGCAGCCTGAGCGGGGGGGTCACCGGGGAGCTGTTTTTT